The clone carrying this TCR beta chain was counted only a few times. The germline gives CDR1 DFQATT, CDR2 SNEGSKA (reference sequence). Trimming cost V 3 bases and J 5 bases; bases outside gene matches: 5. There are 13 residues in the CDR3. This specimen belongs to a study of blood T cell repertoires in COVID-19. Study-level background: Sample material is recorded as cDNA or gDNA derived from T cells, B-cell-depleted T cells, or PBMCs.

In the original analysis: Quantification of nucleated cells was approximated via reference gene primer amplification. Produced via immunoSEQ multiplex PCR; TCRdb's table is partial and in-frame only. V and J calls and clone size come straight from that table; D and trimming were deduced from the DNA. The repertoire consists of over 150,000 clones, with around 83% occurring once and the leading ten covering 7%. The chain recombines TRBV20-1 with TRBJ1-1, with 8 bases that match TRBD1. This TCR came from a man aged 45-60 years with active or convalescent COVID-19. Sequencing was done on a sample of peripheral blood. CDR3 DNA sequence: TGCAGTGCTAGTGGCAGGGGGCGTACTGAAGCTTTCTTT. Protein: CSASGRGRTEAFF.